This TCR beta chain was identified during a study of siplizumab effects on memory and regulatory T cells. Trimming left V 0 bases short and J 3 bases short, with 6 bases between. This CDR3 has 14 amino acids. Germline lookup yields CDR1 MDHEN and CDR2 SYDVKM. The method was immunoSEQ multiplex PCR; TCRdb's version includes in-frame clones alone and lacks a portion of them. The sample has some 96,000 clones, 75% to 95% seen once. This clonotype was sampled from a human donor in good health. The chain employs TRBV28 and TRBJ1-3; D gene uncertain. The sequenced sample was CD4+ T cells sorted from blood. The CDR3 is CASSLWAGGNTIYF. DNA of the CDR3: TGTGCCAGCAGTTTATGGGCAGGTGGAAACACCATATATTTT.